The next 20 T cell receptor beta chains were all read from a single sample in a study of T cell responses to AZD1222 COVID-19 vaccine. Clones were read by immunoSEQ multiplex PCR, and TCRdb kept only the in-frame ones, dropping some. The sample lists 85,000 to 110,000 clones; roughly 88% were seen once. The specimen was peripheral blood, collected on day 0 of AZD1222 vaccination. These receptor sequences come from an adult in good health.

The chain is built from TRBV6-5 and TRBJ2-7, with 8 bases lining up with TRBD1. Germline V CDR1 and CDR2: MNHEY, SVGAGI. The CDR3 extends over 16 amino acids. V lost 0 bases to trimming and J lost 4 bases; unmatched junction nucleotides: 8. This CDR3 reads CASSYSDRQGPYEQYF. CDR3 nucleotide sequence: TGTGCCAGCAGTTACTCGGATAGACAGGGGCCTTACGAGCAGTACTTC.

The chain employs TRBV10-3 and TRBJ2-1; perhaps D is TRBD1 or TRBD2 (6 bases each). Trimming shortened V by 3 bases and J by 0 bases, and 18 bases separated the two germline ends. CDR1 is ENHRY and CDR2 is SYGVKD in the germline V gene. The CDR3 totals 18 residues. The CDR3 sequence: CAISDVSGAGSSYNEQFF. The DNA for the CDR3 is TGTGCCATCAGTGATGTCTCGGGGGCGGGGAGCTCCTACAATGAGCAGTTCTTC.

The J gene is TRBJ2-2, the V gene TRBV28; TRBD2 agrees at 7 bases. Losses at the gene ends were 2 bases for V and 4 bases for J; bases not matched to a gene: 10. This CDR3 contains 17 residues. Germline-derived CDR1 and CDR2 are MDHEN and SYDVKM. The DNA of the CDR3 is TGTGCCAGCAGTTTACTGTACGCTAGCGGCACCACCGGGGAGCTGTTTTTT. Translated: CASSLLYASGTTGELFF.

The rearrangement uses TRBV30 and TRBJ2-6; D not resolved. Per germline, CDR1 GTSNPN and CDR2 SVGIG (reference sequence). Trimming pared 2 bases from V and 0 bases from J, leaving 5 bases between. The CDR3 contains 14 residues. CDR3 residues: CAWSQNSGANVLTF. The CDR3 region has the DNA TGTGCCTGGAGTCAAAACTCTGGGGCCAACGTCCTGACTTTC.

This clone was detected a few times. This chain connects TRBV6-5 to TRBJ1-4, with D uncertain. The ends were cut back, 6 bases at V and 4 bases at J, with 12 bases in the middle. CDR1 is MNHEY, CDR2 SVGAGI, per germline. The CDR3 has 14 amino acids. The CDR3 DNA reads TGTGCCAGCAGCACCAGGCAAAATAATGAAAAACTGTTTTTT. This gives the protein CASSTRQNNEKLFF.

J is TRBJ1-5 and V is TRBV15; D remains ambiguous. The CDR3 runs to 16 residues. The V gene lost 0 bases and the J gene lost 0 bases, with 9 bases spanning the gap. Germline lookup yields CDR1 LNHNV and CDR2 YYDKDF (reference sequence). In DNA form, the CDR3 reads TGTGCCACCAGCAGAGATTGTAACAGTAGCAATCAGCCCCAGCATTTT. It is translated as CATSRDCNSSNQPQHF.

The chain combines TRBV6-5 with TRBJ2-2; D is unclear. Per the germline V gene, CDR1 is MNHEY and CDR2 is SVGAGI. CDR3 length: 13 amino acids. Trimming pared 2 bases from V and 4 bases from J, leaving 5 bases between. CDR3 in DNA: TGTGCCAGCAGTTACGCAGCCACCGGGGAGCTGTTTTTT. Residues: CASSYAATGELFF.

This chain uses TRBV7-9 with TRBJ2-7; D is ambiguous. CDR3 length equals 12 residues. V was clipped by 2 bases and J by 5 bases, with 7 bases between them. Per the germline V gene, CDR1 is SEHNR and CDR2 is FQNEAQ (reference sequence). CDR3 protein: CASSLKPHEQYF. As DNA, the CDR3 is TGTGCCAGCAGCTTAAAGCCGCACGAGCAGTACTTC.

The J gene is TRBJ1-4, the V gene TRBV18; D unresolved. Germline-derived CDR1 and CDR2 are KGHSH and LQKENI. This CDR3 is built from 15 residues. Trimming took 3 bases from V and 8 from J, leaving 16 bases between them. The CDR3 nucleotides read TGTGCCAGCTCACCCTCTGGGGTATTTGAGGAAAAACTGTTTTTT. Translated: CASSPSGVFEEKLFF. Full variable domain (missing parts from reference TRBV18 and TRBJ1-4): NAGVMQNPRHLVRRRGQEARLRCSPMKGHSHVYWYRQLPEEGLKFMVYLQKENIIDESGMPKERFSAEFPKEGPSILRIQQVVRGDSAAYFCASSPSGVFEEKLFFGSGTQLSVL.

This clone is a singleton in its sample. The CDR3 nucleotides are TGCAGCGTGTGGGACAGGGCATGGGAGAACACCGGGGAGCTGTTTTTT. Protein sequence: CSVWDRAWENTGELFF. The chain recombines TRBV29-1 with TRBJ2-2, with TRBD1 matching 9 bases. The CDR3 spans 16 residues. Unmatched junction bases numbered 9, after V lost 6 bases and J lost 1 base. Per the germline V gene, CDR1 is SQVTM and CDR2 is ANQGSEA.

V is TRBV13 and J is TRBJ1-1, with D possibly TRBD1 on 6 matching bases. Trimming pared 1 base from V and 5 bases from J, leaving 14 bases between. CDR3 size: 15 residues. CDR1 is PRHDT and CDR2 is FYEKMQ in the germline V gene (reference sequence). CDR3 bases: TGTGCCAGCAGCTTAGCAGGGGACCTGGGAACTGAAGCTTTCTTT. Its translation: CASSLAGDLGTEAFF.

The genes are TRBV5-1 and TRBJ1-4, with D perhaps matching TRBD1 (5 bases). Germline V lookup: CDR1 SGHRS, CDR2 YFSETQ. Trimming removed 0 bases from V and 6 bases from J, with 12 bases in between. The CDR3 spans 15 residues. As DNA, the CDR3 is TGCGCCAGCAGCTTGGTTACAGGCCCTTATGAAAAACTGTTTTTT. As protein: CASSLVTGPYEKLFF.

The chain recombines TRBV7-2 with TRBJ2-2, with TRBD1 identical over 9 bases. This CDR3 region has 15 residues. Germline V lookup: CDR1 SGHTA, CDR2 FQGNSA. Unmatched junction bases numbered 6, after V lost 3 bases and J lost 7 bases. The CDR3 loop reads CASSLGTGSSGELFF. CDR3 sequence (DNA): TGTGCCAGCAGCTTGGGGACAGGGTCCAGCGGGGAGCTGTTTTTT. The full variable domain, with the rest looked up from reference TRBV7-2 and TRBJ2-2, is GAGVSQSPSNKVTEKGKDVELRCDPISGHTALYWYRQSLGQGLEFLIYFQGNSAPDKSGLPSDRFSAERTGGSVSTLTIQRTQQEDSAVYLCASSLGTGSSGELFFGEGSRLTVL.

The chain employs TRBV28 and TRBJ2-7; D remains unclear. The CDR3 is 11 amino acids. V lost 2 bases and J lost 6, with 5 bases in between. Germline CDR1 reads MDHEN; CDR2 reads SYDVKM. The CDR3 sequence: CASSLQREQYF. Here the CDR3 DNA reads TGTGCCAGCAGTTTACAACGCGAGCAGTACTTC.

The gene calls are TRBV5-5 and TRBJ2-7; D not resolved. Germline V CDR1 and CDR2: SGHKS, YYEKEE (reference sequence). Trimming stripped 4 bases from V and 1 base from J, with 12 bases between. This CDR3 is built from 14 residues. In nucleotides, the CDR3 is TGTGCCAGCAGCCCTCCCGGTTTATCCTACGAGCAGTACTTC. Protein: CASSPPGLSYEQYF.

This clone was observed a single time. The V gene is TRBV6-4, the J gene TRBJ1-5, with 8 positions matching TRBD1. Per the germline V gene, CDR1 is MRHNA and CDR2 is SNTAGT. The CDR3 is 18 amino acids. The V and J ends lost 4 bases and 0 bases, in that order; junction bases with no gene match: 11. CDR3 region: CASSGQEGQENSNQPQHF. The CDR3 DNA is TGTGCCAGCAGTGGCCAAGAGGGACAGGAGAATAGCAATCAGCCCCAGCATTTT.

The chain employs TRBV7-9 and TRBJ2-2; the D gene is possibly TRBD1 (6 bases). V lost 0 bases, J lost 6 bases, and 8 bases lay in between. Germline CDR1 is SEHNR and CDR2 is FQNEAQ (reference sequence). This CDR3 contains 14 residues. The CDR3 DNA sequence: TGTGCCAGCAGCTTAGCCCCAGGGGCCGGGGAGCTGTTTTTT. This encodes CASSLAPGAGELFF.

The gene calls are TRBV7-3 and TRBJ1-1, with unresolved D. The ends were cut back, 0 bases at V and 0 bases at J, with 5 bases in the middle. The CDR3 length is 14 residues. Looked up from germline, CDR1 is SGHTA and CDR2 is FQGTGA. This CDR3 is CASSLTGLNTEAFF. In DNA, the CDR3 is TGTGCCAGCAGCTTAACAGGACTGAACACTGAAGCTTTCTTT. The full variable domain, rest sourced from reference TRBV7-3 and TRBJ1-1, is GAGVSQTPSNKVTEKGKYVELRCDPISGHTALYWYRQSLGQGPEFLIYFQGTGAADDSGLPNDRFFAVRPEGSVSTLKIQRTERGDSAVYLCASSLTGLNTEAFFGQGTRLTVV.

The V call is TRBV7-9, the J call TRBJ1-2, with 9 nucleotides matching TRBD1. V was clipped by 5 bases and J by 7 bases; unmatched bases: 11. CDR3 length: 15 amino acids. Germline CDR1 and CDR2: SEHNR and FQNEAQ (reference sequence). In DNA, the CDR3 is TGTGCCAGCAGCCCCGGGGACAGGGAACAAGTTGGCTACACCTTC. Translated, it gives CASSPGDREQVGYTF.

The rearrangement joins TRBV9 to TRBJ2-7; perhaps D is TRBD1 or TRBD2 (7 bases each). This CDR3 comprises 15 residues. Germline lookup yields CDR1 SGDLS and CDR2 YYNGEE. V was shortened by 4 bases and J by 7 bases, with 21 bases between the two germline ends. CDR3 loop: CASSPGTNQGGEQYF. The CDR3, as DNA: TGTGCCAGCAGCCCCGGGACCAACCAGGGGGGGGAGCAGTACTTC. The variable domain in full, with the rest retrieved from reference TRBV9 and TRBJ2-7, is DSGVTQTPKHLITATGQRVTLRCSPRSGDLSVYWYQQSLDQGLQFLIQYYNGEERAKGNILERFSAQQFPDLHSELNLSSLELGDSALYFCASSPGTNQGGEQYFGPGTRLTVT.